This entry lists 18 T cell receptor beta chains sequenced from one sample in a study of T cell responses to AZD1222 COVID-19 vaccine. Method: immunoSEQ multiplex PCR; TCRdb's copy keeps in-frame clones and lacks some. The table records around 120,000 clones, nearly 90% of them present only once. This material consisted of peripheral blood, taken 28 days after the second AZD1222 dose. These receptors were obtained from an adult who received the AZD1222 COVID-19 vaccine.

This sequence joins TRBV9 and TRBJ2-5; D possibly matches TRBD1 or TRBD2 (5 bases each). The CDR3 totals 15 residues. The germline gives CDR1 SGDLS, CDR2 YYNGEE. Trimming shortened V by 4 bases and J by 0 bases, and 13 bases separated the two germline ends. The CDR3 here is CASSPRGPDQETQYF. CDR3 bases: TGTGCCAGCAGCCCCCGGGGCCCGGACCAAGAGACCCAGTACTTC.

The chain is built from TRBV7-9 and TRBJ1-6, with 7 positions matching TRBD1. With 4 bases clipped from V and 5 bases from J, the junction kept 2 bases outside the gene matches. The CDR3 extends over 14 amino acids. CDR1 and CDR2 from the germline V gene are SEHNR and FQNEAQ (reference sequence). The CDR3 reads CASSSGQNNSPLHF. The CDR3 DNA is TGTGCCAGCAGCTCGGGACAGAATAATTCACCCCTCCACTTT.

The rearrangement joins TRBV7-9 to TRBJ2-1, with a tentative D call TRBD2 (6 bases). Germline assignment: CDR1 SEHNR and CDR2 FQNEAQ (reference sequence). This CDR3 is built from 15 residues. V shed 4 bases and J shed 8 bases, with 18 bases lying between them. In DNA, the CDR3 is TGTGCCAGCAGCTCACCGGGACTGCCCTCCCATGAGCAGTTCTTC. It codes for CASSSPGLPSHEQFF. Full variable domain (missing parts from reference TRBV7-9 and TRBJ2-1): DTGVSQNPRHKITKRGQNVTFRCDPISEHNRLYWYRQTLGQGPEFLTYFQNEAQLEKSRLLSDRFSAERPKGSFSTLEIQRTEQGDSAMYLCASSSPGLPSHEQFFGPGTRLTVL.

This clone was observed a handful of times. V gene TRBV5-4 combines with J gene TRBJ2-3, with 11 bases lining up with TRBD2. Trimming at V came to 3 bases and at J to 3 bases, leaving 0 bases not matched to a gene. The length of the CDR3 is 14 residues. Germline loops: CDR1 SGHNT, CDR2 YYREEE (reference sequence). CDR3 region: CASSSSGRTDTQYF. CDR3 DNA sequence: TGTGCCAGCAGCTCTAGCGGGAGGACAGATACGCAGTATTTT. The complete variable domain, with remaining parts taken from reference TRBV5-4 and TRBJ2-3, reads ETGVTQSPTHLIKTRGQQVTLRCSSQSGHNTVSWYQQALGQGPQFIFQYYREEENGRGNFPPRFSGLQFPNYSSELNVNALELDDSALYLCASSSSGRTDTQYFGPGTRLTVL.

This sequence joins TRBV6-5 and TRBJ1-3; D is undetermined. V gave up 2 bases and J gave up 0 bases, with 11 bases separating them. Germline CDR1 and CDR2: MNHEY and SVGAGI. This CDR3 region has 16 residues. CDR3 in amino acids: CASSYGLSSSGNTIYF. The DNA of the CDR3 is TGTGCCAGCAGTTACGGACTATCCTCCTCTGGAAACACCATATATTTT.

The CDR3 DNA reads TGTGCCAGCAGTTACAGCGGGCTAGCGGGAGCAACACCCACAGATACGCAGTATTTT. It codes for CASSYSGLAGATPTDTQYF. The V gene is TRBV6-2 or TRBV6-3, the J gene TRBJ2-3; 10 bases fit TRBD2. CDR1 and CDR2 (germline): MNHEY, SVGEGT. J was trimmed by 2 bases and V by 2 bases; bases with no gene match: 13. The CDR3 loop spans 19 amino acids.

The CDR3 region has the DNA TGCGCCAGCAGCTCCCCGGGACAGAATTACGAGCAGTACTTC. Residues: CASSSPGQNYEQYF. This rearrangement joins TRBV23-1 to TRBJ2-7, with TRBD1 identical over 7 bases. TRBV23-1 is designated an ORF whose function remains uncertain. V was pared by 6 bases and J by 4 bases, with 9 bases of the junction left unmatched. CDR3 length: 14 amino acids.

V usage is TRBV4-3 and J usage is TRBJ2-1, with TRBD1 matching over 10 bases. The CDR3 extends over 16 amino acids. V was pared by 1 base and J by 0 bases, with 0 bases of the junction left unmatched. CDR1 and CDR2 (germline): LGHNA, YSLEER. CDR3 residues: CASSQGQGASYNEQFF. The CDR3 DNA follows: TGCGCCAGCAGCCAAGGACAGGGGGCCTCCTACAATGAGCAGTTCTTC.

CDR3 nucleotide sequence: TGTGCCAGCAGCTTCCCTACGGGGAGGGAGACCCAGTACTTC. This encodes CASSFPTGRETQYF. V usage is TRBV7-2 and J usage is TRBJ2-5; maybe TRBD2 (6 bases). CDR3 length equals 14 residues. V gave up 3 bases and J gave up 5 bases, with 13 bases separating them. Germline V gene sequence: CDR1 SGHTA, CDR2 FQGNSA.

This clone has only one observation. The V call is TRBV9, the J call TRBJ1-2, with 7 bases identical to TRBD1. The CDR3 runs 15 residues. Germline V gene lookup returns CDR1 SGDLS and CDR2 YYNGEE. The J segment lost 10 bases and the V segment lost 0 bases, leaving 12 bases of the junction unmatched. Here the CDR3 reads CASSVVKGGVTFYTF. CDR3 sequence (DNA): TGTGCCAGCAGCGTAGTTAAAGGGGGCGTGACGTTCTACACCTTC.

The chain recombines TRBV27 with TRBJ1-1; the D is unclear. Trimming cost V 8 bases and J 3 bases, with 4 bases left between them. The CDR3 is made up of 10 amino acids. The V gene's germline CDR1 is MNHEY and CDR2 SMNVEV (reference sequence). The CDR3 region has the DNA TGTGCCAGCGTATACACTGAAGCTTTCTTT. Translated, it gives CASVYTEAFF.

The chain joins TRBV18 to TRBJ1-4; D is uncertain. Germline V gives CDR1 KGHSH, CDR2 LQKENI. V lost 3 bases and J lost 4, with 12 bases in between. The CDR3 runs to 15 residues. The CDR3 sequence is CASSPGWGYNEKLFF. DNA of the CDR3: TGTGCCAGCTCACCGGGATGGGGATATAATGAAAAACTGTTTTTT.

This chain uses TRBV5-1 with TRBJ1-6, with TRBD1 matching over 7 bases. Germline CDR1 is SGHRS and CDR2 is YFSETQ. With V trimmed by 1 base and J by 7 bases, 5 bases remained unmatched. The CDR3 length is 15 residues. CDR3 residues: CASSLRQGSNSPLHF. Here the CDR3 DNA reads TGCGCCAGCAGCTTGAGACAGGGAAGCAATTCACCCCTCCACTTT.

This sequence joins TRBV5-6 and TRBJ1-6; D not certain. With 1 base removed from V and 0 bases from J, the gap between germline ends came to 5 bases. The V gene's germline CDR1 is SGHDT and CDR2 YYEEEE. The CDR3 covers 15 residues. The CDR3 region is CASSLTASYNSPLHF. The CDR3 nucleotides read TGTGCCAGCAGCTTGACGGCCTCCTATAATTCACCCCTCCACTTT.

This chain joins TRBV5-1 and TRBJ2-7; possible D gene TRBD1, 5 bases. Trimming took 3 bases from V and 3 from J, leaving 10 bases between them. The CDR3 totals 13 residues. The germline gives CDR1 SGHRS, CDR2 YFSETQ. The CDR3 DNA is TGCGCCAGCAGCTCGCAGGGTGTCTACGAGCAGTACTTC. This codes for CASSSQGVYEQYF.

The chain has TRBV10-3 and TRBJ1-5; D unresolved. The germline V and J ends were trimmed by 0 bases and 4 bases, with 16 bases remaining between them. Germline values: CDR1 ENHRY, CDR2 SYGVKD. The CDR3 consists of 17 residues. CDR3 coding DNA: TGTGCCATCAGTGAGTCGTGGAAGGGAAACTTAAATCAGCCCCAGCATTTT. Its translation: CAISESWKGNLNQPQHF.

V usage is TRBV3-1 (or the pseudogene TRBV3-2) and J usage is TRBJ1-1, with TRBD1 identical over 8 bases. Per germline, CDR1 LGHDT and CDR2 YNNKEL (reference sequence). J was trimmed by 1 base and V by 1 base; bases with no gene match: 2. CDR3 size: 15 residues. Written as DNA, the CDR3 is TGTGCCAGCAGCCAAGGCGGACAGGGGAACACTGAAGCTTTCTTT. It is translated as CASSQGGQGNTEAFF.

J is TRBJ1-3 and V is TRBV7-9; TRBD1 matches 9 bases. The V gene's germline CDR1 is SEHNR and CDR2 FQNEAQ (reference sequence). This CDR3 spans 15 amino acids. V was pared by 5 bases and J by 2 bases, with 4 bases of the junction left unmatched. As DNA, the CDR3 is TGTGCCAGCAGCCTACAGGGGGCCGCTGGAAACACCATATATTTT. Translating gives CASSLQGAAGNTIYF.